What follows are 13 T cell receptor beta chains derived from one specimen sequenced in a study of cytomegalovirus exposure and HLA in healthy donors (dated by TCRdb to 2017 to 2019). The library relied on the immunoSEQ multiplex PCR assay. For the multiplex PCR, a mixture combining 60 forward primers for TCR Vbeta segments and 13 reverse primers for TCR Jbeta segments was used. In TCRdb, the immuneACCESS table is reduced to in-frame sequences with V and J assigned. These tables do not hold every clone; where another copy was compared, an unresolved V gene accounts for under half, and the others remain unexplained. Present in this sample are 100,000 to 150,000 clones, about three quarters of which were seen just once. The top ten clonotypes cover roughly 1.2% of the sample. Sequenced sample: PBMCs. The receptors originated from a female donor in good health and CMV-seronegative.

This chain links TRBV7-9 with TRBJ2-7; D is possibly TRBD2 (6 bases). From germline, CDR1 is SEHNR and CDR2 FQNEAQ (reference sequence). Trimming cost V 5 bases and J 3 bases, with 20 bases left between them. The CDR3 extends over 16 amino acids. The CDR3 nucleotides are TGTGCCAGCAGCCCCAAGGGACTGGCCTCGGACTACGAGCAGTACTTC. Amino acids: CASSPKGLASDYEQYF.

The CDR3 reads CASRSTGFGELFF. The CDR3 DNA is TGTGCCAGCAGAAGCACAGGGTTCGGGGAGCTGTTTTTT. J is TRBJ2-2 and V is TRBV6-5; TRBD1 might be the D (6 bases). The ends were cut back, 6 bases at V and 7 bases at J, with 12 bases in the middle. Per the germline V gene, CDR1 is MNHEY and CDR2 is SVGAGI. The CDR3 extends over 13 amino acids.

The rearrangement joins TRBV9 to TRBJ2-1, with 10 bases lining up with TRBD2. Looked up from germline, CDR1 is SGDLS and CDR2 is YYNGEE. This CDR3 has 16 residues. The trim removed 3 bases at V and 8 bases at J, leaving 11 bases unmatched. CDR3 sequence reads: CASSGSSGSVIDEQFF. The DNA for the CDR3 is TGTGCCAGCAGCGGTTCTAGCGGGAGTGTTATAGATGAGCAGTTCTTC.

The rearrangement uses TRBV7-9 and TRBJ2-2, with 7 nucleotides matching TRBD1. The germline V gene encodes CDR1 SEHNR and CDR2 FQNEAQ (reference sequence). V shed 5 bases and J 3 bases; nucleotides not matched to a gene: 3. This CDR3 spans 14 amino acids. CDR3 nucleotide sequence: TGTGCCAGCAGCCGGGACAGAGACACCGGGGAGCTGTTTTTT. This gives the protein CASSRDRDTGELFF.

The genes are TRBV30 and TRBJ2-7; the D gene is possibly TRBD2 (6 bases). The CDR3 has 13 amino acids. Germline V lookup: CDR1 GTSNPN, CDR2 SVGIG (reference sequence). V shed 8 bases and J shed 0 bases, with 14 bases lying between them. In DNA, the CDR3 is TGTGCCAGACTAGACACGAGCTCCTACGAGCAGTACTTC. It yields the protein CARLDTSSYEQYF.

The gene calls are TRBV4-2 and TRBJ2-1; 9 bases align to TRBD2. The J segment lost 6 bases and the V segment lost 0 bases, leaving 6 bases of the junction unmatched. CDR1 and CDR2 (germline): LGHNA, YNFKEQ. The CDR3 is made up of 16 amino acids. The CDR3 spells CASSQDLAGAFNEQFF. The CDR3 region has the DNA TGTGCCAGCAGCCAAGATTTAGCGGGGGCGTTCAATGAGCAGTTCTTC.

The genes are TRBV5-6 and TRBJ2-7; unclear D gene. V was shortened by 0 bases and J by 6 bases, with 7 bases between the two germline ends. The germline V gene has CDR1 SGHDT and CDR2 YYEEEE. The CDR3 has 12 residues. CDR3 coding DNA: TGTGCCAGCAGCTTGGGAGTCGGCGAGCAGTACTTC. This gives the protein CASSLGVGEQYF. Using reference TRBV5-6 and TRBJ2-7 for the parts outside the CDR3, the full variable domain is DAGVTQSPTHLIKTRGQQVTLRCSPKSGHDTVSWYQQALGQGPQFIFQYYEEEERQRGNFPDRFSGHQFPNYSSELNVNALLLGDSALYLCASSLGVGEQYFGPGTRLTVT.

This clone was detected a few times. This chain uses TRBV6-5 with TRBJ1-1; D remains ambiguous. Trimming shortened V by 0 bases and J by 1 base, and 6 bases separated the two germline ends. Germline loops: CDR1 MNHEY, CDR2 SVGAGI. The CDR3 is 14 amino acids. The chain's CDR3 is CASSYSSRNTEAFF. In DNA form, the CDR3 reads TGTGCCAGCAGTTACTCGAGCCGGAACACTGAAGCTTTCTTT.

The chain uses TRBV6-5 and TRBJ2-7, with D maybe TRBD2 (6 bases). Germline CDR1 MNHEY, CDR2 SVGAGI. The V gene lost 4 bases and the J gene lost 10 bases, with 11 bases spanning the gap. The CDR3 totals 11 residues. The CDR3 nucleotides read TGTGCCAGCAGTTTCCACGGGAGTCAGTACTTC. This gives the protein CASSFHGSQYF.

V gene TRBV6-1 combines with J gene TRBJ1-5, with D possibly being TRBD1 (5 bases). Trimming took off 8 bases at V and 4 bases at J, with 9 bases between the two ends. Germline values: CDR1 MNHNS, CDR2 SASEGT. This CDR3 region has 12 residues. This CDR3 reads CASGGVNQPQHF. CDR3 in DNA: TGTGCCAGCGGGGGGGTTAATCAGCCCCAGCATTTT.

In its sample, this clone was seen a few times. The rearrangement uses TRBV2 and TRBJ1-1; D uncertain. The CDR3 runs 13 residues. The V gene lost 4 bases and the J gene lost 4 bases, with 10 bases spanning the gap. In germline, CDR1 is SNHLY, CDR2 FYNNEI. This chain's CDR3 is CASSAKGGTEAFF. Written as DNA, the CDR3 is TGTGCCAGCAGTGCGAAGGGAGGCACTGAAGCTTTCTTT.

This clone appeared a few times. The chain is built from TRBV9 and TRBJ2-7; 8 bases line up with TRBD1. Trimming removed 3 bases from V and 2 bases from J; junction bases left unmatched: 16. Germline loops: CDR1 SGDLS, CDR2 YYNGEE. The CDR3 has 18 residues. The CDR3 reads CASSARPDVGQDAYEQYF. The CDR3 DNA reads TGTGCCAGCAGCGCTCGACCCGACGTGGGACAGGACGCCTACGAGCAGTACTTC.

V gene TRBV30 combines with J gene TRBJ2-6; 7 nucleotides line up with TRBD1. Unmatched junction bases numbered 12, after V lost 2 bases and J lost 2 bases. The CDR3 spans 18 residues. The V gene's germline CDR1 is GTSNPN and CDR2 SVGIG (reference sequence). The CDR3 region has the DNA TGTGCCTGGAGTAGGGGACAGCCCTTTGGCGCTGGGGCCAACGTCCTGACTTTC. Translating gives CAWSRGQPFGAGANVLTF. The entire variable domain, with the rest obtained from reference TRBV30 and TRBJ2-6, is as follows: SQTIHQWPATLVQPVGSPLSLECTVEGTSNPNLYWYRQAAGRGLQLLFYSVGIGQISSEVPQNLSASRPQDRQFILSSKKLLLSDSGFYLCAWSRGQPFGAGANVLTFGAGSRLTVL.